These 26 T cell receptor beta chains were sequenced from one sample in a study of siplizumab effects on memory and regulatory T cells. Generated by immunoSEQ multiplex PCR, the TCRdb table keeps only in-frame clones and is missing some. The sample has 90,000 to 120,000 clones; over 85% are singletons. Sequenced sample: Tregs sorted from blood. The receptors originated from a human donor in good health.

This chain links TRBV29-1 with TRBJ2-5; D remains unclear. The CDR3 consists of 11 residues. CDR1 SQVTM and CDR2 ANQGSEA come from the germline V gene. Trimming cost V 8 bases and J 1 base, with 8 bases left between them. The CDR3 nucleotides read TGCAGCCCACCCCCCCAAGAGACCCAGTACTTC. Protein: CSPPPQETQYF.

This clone was counted a single time. The chain links TRBV6-5 to TRBJ1-4; 9 nucleotides align to TRBD1. Germline loops: CDR1 MNHEY, CDR2 SVGAGI. Trimming cost V 7 bases and J 7 bases; bases outside gene matches: 7. The CDR3 sequence is 14 residues long. The CDR3 protein is CASTGTGLGEKLFF. CDR3 bases: TGTGCCAGCACCGGGACAGGGCTTGGTGAAAAACTGTTTTTT.

This sequence joins TRBV6-5 and TRBJ1-1; D perhaps matches TRBD1 (5 bases). Trimming took off 2 bases at V and 4 bases at J, with 11 bases between the two ends. Germline CDR1 reads MNHEY; CDR2 reads SVGAGI. This CDR3 is built from 14 residues. The CDR3 is CASSYTGRGTEAFF. The CDR3 bases are TGTGCCAGCAGTTACACGGGTAGGGGCACTGAAGCTTTCTTT.

The rearrangement joins TRBV5-1 to TRBJ1-4; TRBD1 is a possible D gene (5 bases). The CDR3 extends over 17 amino acids. V was cut by 2 bases and J by 1 base, with 15 bases left in between. CDR1 SGHRS and CDR2 YFSETQ come from the germline V gene. The CDR3 sequence is CASSFGGARGTNEKLFF. In nucleotides, the CDR3 is TGCGCCAGCAGCTTTGGCGGGGCGAGGGGAACTAATGAAAAACTGTTTTTT. Complete variable domain (other parts from reference TRBV5-1 and TRBJ1-4): KAGVTQTPRYLIKTRGQQVTLSCSPISGHRSVSWYQQTPGQGLQFLFEYFSETQRNKGNFPGRFSGRQFSNSRSEMNVSTLELGDSALYLCASSFGGARGTNEKLFFGSGTQLSVL.

In its sample, this clone was seen once. The rearrangement links TRBV27 to TRBJ1-3; no clear D gene. The CDR3 length is 14 residues. The germline CDR1 and CDR2 sequences are MNHEY and SMNVEV (reference sequence). Trimming left V 4 bases short and J 0 bases short, with 7 bases between. CDR3 sequence reads: CASSSRDSGNTIYF. The CDR3 DNA follows: TGTGCCAGCAGTTCCCGAGACTCTGGAAACACCATATATTTT.

The chain uses TRBV25-1 and TRBJ1-6, with D perhaps TRBD1 (5 bases). The germline gives CDR1 MGHDK, CDR2 SYGVNS. CDR3 length: 15 amino acids. Trimming shortened V by 6 bases and J by 6 bases, and 15 bases separated the two germline ends. Written as DNA, the CDR3 is TGTGCCAGCAGGTTGTCTGGGGCCCGTAATTCACCCCTCCACTTT. Its translation is CASRLSGARNSPLHF.

J is TRBJ2-3 and V is TRBV19, with TRBD2 matching 13 bases. The CDR3 runs to 16 residues. The V gene end was trimmed by 5 bases and the J gene end by 2 bases; junction bases not matched to a gene: 4. In germline, CDR1 is LNHDA, CDR2 SQIVND (reference sequence). The DNA for the CDR3 is TGTGCCAGTAGTCCGGGACTAGCGGGATTCACAGATACGCAGTATTTT. Its translation is CASSPGLAGFTDTQYF.

The V and J genes are TRBV4-1 and TRBJ2-2, with 8 bases lining up with TRBD2. The ends lost 0 bases at V and 8 bases at J; junction bases unmatched: 11. Germline V gene sequence: CDR1 MGHRA, CDR2 YSYEKL. The CDR3 sequence is 17 residues long. The CDR3 sequence: CASSQDPAGTRNGELFF. CDR3 nucleotide sequence: TGCGCCAGCAGCCAAGATCCTGCGGGGACTAGGAATGGGGAGCTGTTTTTT.

J is TRBJ1-2 and V is TRBV6-5; possibly TRBD1 for D (5 bases). V lost 6 bases and J 7 bases, leaving 21 bases between the germline ends. CDR3 length: 15 residues. Germline V lookup: CDR1 MNHEY, CDR2 SVGAGI. The CDR3, as DNA: TGTGCCAGCAGACCCAACCGGGGCTTGGGATTTGGCTACACCTTC. Translated: CASRPNRGLGFGYTF.

The chain combines TRBV5-1 with TRBJ2-5, with D uncertain. V was trimmed by 0 bases and J by 2 bases, leaving 11 bases between them. Germline CDR1 and CDR2: SGHRS and YFSETQ. The CDR3 has 15 amino acids. CDR3 DNA sequence: TGCGCCAGCAGCTTGGGTGCCTTCCGACAAGAGACCCAGTACTTC. This gives the protein CASSLGAFRQETQYF.

The rearrangement links TRBV4-1 to TRBJ2-5; unclear D gene. V was cut by 1 base and J by 5 bases, with 8 bases left in between. Germline lookup yields CDR1 MGHRA and CDR2 YSYEKL. The CDR3 has 13 residues. CDR3 DNA: TGCGCCAGCAGCCAAGTACTCGGGGAGACCCAGTACTTC. The encoded protein is CASSQVLGETQYF.

The rearrangement links TRBV5-1 to TRBJ2-7; no firm D call. The germline V and J ends were trimmed by 4 bases and 1 base, with 9 bases remaining between them. The CDR3 extends over 13 amino acids. The germline gives CDR1 SGHRS, CDR2 YFSETQ. The DNA of the CDR3 is TGCGCCAGCAGCCCTCATACATCCTACGAGCAGTACTTC. Its protein is CASSPHTSYEQYF. The whole variable domain, filled in from reference TRBV5-1 and TRBJ2-7, reads KAGVTQTPRYLIKTRGQQVTLSCSPISGHRSVSWYQQTPGQGLQFLFEYFSETQRNKGNFPGRFSGRQFSNSRSEMNVSTLELGDSALYLCASSPHTSYEQYFGPGTRLTVT.

CDR3 protein: CASSFFSGRAVYEQYF. In DNA, the CDR3 is TGTGCCAGCAGCTTTTTTAGCGGGAGGGCCGTGTATGAGCAGTACTTC. The chain recombines TRBV5-6 with TRBJ2-7; TRBD2 agrees at 11 bases. CDR3 length equals 16 residues. J gave up 7 bases and V 2 bases, and 11 bases lay outside the gene matches. Germline loops: CDR1 SGHDT, CDR2 YYEEEE.

V usage is TRBV7-2 and J usage is TRBJ1-2; tentatively, D is TRBD1 (6 bases). CDR3 size: 16 residues. Trimming took off 5 bases at V and 4 bases at J, with 20 bases between the two ends. Germline-derived CDR1 and CDR2 are SGHTA and FQGNSA. CDR3 region: CASSLSRMGASYGYTF. In DNA form, the CDR3 reads TGTGCCAGCAGCCTCAGCCGGATGGGGGCATCCTATGGCTACACCTTC.

V is TRBV11-3 and J is TRBJ2-1; TRBD1 is a possible D gene (5 bases). Germline V gene lookup returns CDR1 SGHNT and CDR2 YENEEA. V shed 2 bases and J shed 9 bases, with 8 bases lying between them. The CDR3 contains 12 residues. This chain's CDR3 is CASSLRGGEQFF. The DNA of the CDR3 is TGTGCCAGCAGCTTAAGGGGCGGTGAGCAGTTCTTC.

The J gene is TRBJ2-2, the V gene TRBV9; 8 positions match TRBD2. The V segment lost 3 bases and the J segment 8 bases; nucleotides outside the gene matches: 12. The CDR3 has 16 amino acids. The germline gives CDR1 SGDLS, CDR2 YYNGEE. CDR3 in amino acids: CASSGLAGPHLGELFF. In DNA, the CDR3 is TGTGCCAGCAGCGGGTTAGCGGGACCCCACCTAGGGGAGCTGTTTTTT.

In DNA form, the CDR3 reads TGTGCCAGCAGGCCAACGGGGCCCAATGAAAAACTGTTTTTT. Translating gives CASRPTGPNEKLFF. The chain joins TRBV27 to TRBJ1-4, with TRBD1 as a possible D gene (5 bases). Trimming stripped 6 bases from V and 5 bases from J, with 13 bases between. The CDR3 sequence is 14 residues long. Germline V gene data show CDR1 as MNHEY and CDR2 as SMNVEV (reference sequence).

The chain has TRBV6-5 and TRBJ2-5; 10 positions match TRBD2. The CDR3 has 15 residues. Germline values: CDR1 MNHEY, CDR2 SVGAGI. Trimming cost V 6 bases and J 5 bases; bases outside gene matches: 9. CDR3 sequence: CASSVLAGEVETQYF. The CDR3 DNA reads TGTGCCAGCAGCGTTCTAGCGGGAGAAGTGGAGACCCAGTACTTC.

The genes are TRBV11-3 and TRBJ2-5; 9 bases are a match to TRBD2. Germline-derived CDR1 and CDR2 are SGHNT and YENEEA. V shed 4 bases and J 3 bases; nucleotides not matched to a gene: 3. CDR3 length equals 14 residues. The CDR3 DNA follows: TGTGCCAGCAGCTCCCTAGCGGGAAAAGAGACCCAGTACTTC. Translation gives CASSSLAGKETQYF.

The J gene is TRBJ1-2, the V gene TRBV29-1, with D possibly TRBD1 on 5 matching bases. This CDR3 spans 11 amino acids. Germline lookup yields CDR1 SQVTM and CDR2 ANQGSEA. V gave up 8 bases and J gave up 3 bases, with 10 bases separating them. This chain's CDR3 is CSTRTYYGYTF. CDR3 nucleotides: TGCAGCACACGGACATACTATGGCTACACCTTC.

J is TRBJ1-1 and V is TRBV7-9; D uncertain. Trimming shortened V by 2 bases and J by 0 bases, and 10 bases separated the two germline ends. The germline CDR1 and CDR2 sequences are SEHNR and FQNEAQ (reference sequence). The CDR3 runs to 15 residues. CDR3 nucleotides: TGTGCCAGCAGCTTATCCAACGCCGTGAACACTGAAGCTTTCTTT. The encoded protein is CASSLSNAVNTEAFF.

The chain recombines TRBV5-1 with TRBJ1-6; D may be TRBD1 (5 bases). Trimming took off 0 bases at V and 4 bases at J, with 8 bases between the two ends. CDR1 and CDR2 from the germline V gene are SGHRS and YFSETQ. This CDR3 is 15 amino acids long. In DNA, the CDR3 is TGCGCCAGCAGCTTGGTAGGGGATTATAATTCACCCCTCCACTTT. Protein: CASSLVGDYNSPLHF.

J is TRBJ2-1 and V is TRBV9; the match to TRBD2 covers 8 bases. The germline V gene encodes CDR1 SGDLS and CDR2 YYNGEE. V lost 7 bases and J lost 0; bases outside the gene matches: 3. CDR3 length equals 14 residues. This CDR3 reads CASGGGSSYNEQFF. In DNA form, the CDR3 reads TGTGCCAGCGGCGGGGGGAGCTCCTACAATGAGCAGTTCTTC.

The chain joins TRBV14 to TRBJ1-2; perhaps TRBD1 as D (6 bases). Trimming removed 0 bases from V and 4 bases from J, with 15 bases in between. CDR3 length: 16 residues. The germline V gene encodes CDR1 SGHDN and CDR2 FVKESK. The CDR3 DNA follows: TGTGCCAGCAGCCAAGACCGGAGGGGGGGGCTCTATGGCTACACCTTC. This sequence encodes CASSQDRRGGLYGYTF.

This chain uses TRBV5-4 with TRBJ2-1; TRBD2 might be the D (5 bases). This CDR3 is 15 amino acids long. Between the trimmed V and J ends, which lost 0 bases and 4 bases, there was a span of 11 bases. The V gene's germline CDR1 is SGHNT and CDR2 YYREEE (reference sequence). The CDR3 reads CASSLGLPGYNEQFF. The CDR3 DNA follows: TGTGCCAGCAGCTTGGGTCTCCCGGGGTACAATGAGCAGTTCTTC.

This clone was counted only a few times. The chain joins TRBV7-9 to TRBJ1-2; TRBD1 aligns across 7 bases. Trimming at V came to 5 bases and at J to 8 bases, leaving 8 bases not matched to a gene. The CDR3 loop spans 13 amino acids. Germline-derived CDR1 and CDR2 are SEHNR and FQNEAQ (reference sequence). The CDR3: CASSAQGRGGYTF. In nucleotides, the CDR3 is TGTGCCAGCAGCGCACAGGGGAGAGGCGGCTACACCTTC.